This T cell receptor (beta chain) emerged from a study of CD8 T cells in Susac syndrome (dated by TCRdb to the late 2010s). About the investigation overall: The study used repertoire sequencing to test whether antigen drove CD8+ T cell activation and differentiation in Susac syndrome.

RNA was extracted with the RNeasy kit and 0.5 to 1 ug was reverse transcribed using random hexamers. The immunoSEQ multiplex PCR assay, which covers 54 Vbeta and 13 Jbeta segments, was used to amplify TCR beta CDR3 regions. PCR amplification bias was corrected by using a synthetic template baseline for primer optimization and computational correction. In the source study's methods: Reads were assigned to V, D and J genes according to IMGT and analyzed in immunoSEQ Analyzer, with only productive sequences retained. Clonality was calculated as one minus the Shannon entropy normalized by log2 of the number of productive unique sequences. For each patient and control, public and private clones were evaluated among the 100 most prevalent clones. Clones were defined as Susac-specific when absent from the healthy and MS cohorts, from some 1,100 published viral clones and from other ImmuneACCESS disease sequences. TCRdb trimmed the raw reads at Q25, called clones with MiXCR and kept productive beta chains. Every CDR3 protein is listed once, alongside the most common genes and DNA of its rows. These V and J calls rely on TCRdb rather than the paper's analysis. In this sample the table shows over 150,000 distinct CDR3 sequences, around 96% of which occur a single time. The top ten clones comprise about 0.096% of the sample.

Beyond this particular receptor, the publication reports: The TCR sequencing and HLA analysis was acknowledged to have included a relatively small number of individuals.

Measured from the cysteine to the phenylalanine, the CDR3 is 15 residues long. Only the CDR3 DNA stays, 45 bases, in frame from base 1. In the germline V gene, CDR1 corresponds to SGDLS and CDR2 to YYNGEE. The trim is 2 bases for V and 5 bases for J, with a gap of 14 bases between the germline ends. Peripheral blood CD8+ and CD4+ T cells from healthy donors, Susac syndrome patients and multiple sclerosis patients were profiled by high-throughput TCR beta sequencing. The multiple sclerosis controls were treatment-naive patients whose relapsing-remitting disease, either stable or active, fulfilled the revised McDonald criteria. CD8+ TEMRA cells were enriched by FACS, while bulk CD8+ and CD4+ T cells were purified by magnetic negative isolation. Blood was collected in EDTA tubes and processed within 24 hours, with PBMCs isolated through density gradient centrifugation. PBMCs destined for TCR sequencing were cryopreserved in liquid nitrogen and later thawed in a 37 °C water bath. Purity of sorted or isolated CD4+, CD8+ and CD8+ TEMRA cells was at least 90%.

To note about this clonotype: What antigen it recognizes has not been identified. Base quality data are lacking; no much larger clone is found one base away.

The chain uses TRBV9 and TRBJ2-1, with the D gene not clear enough to name. This sequence originates from a human donor with multiple sclerosis. The sample taken for sequencing was CD4+ T cells from PBMCs. The DNA reads as follows: TGTGCCAGCAGCGTTCAACTTGGAAACCACAATGAGCAGTTCTTC. It is translated as CASSVQLGNHNEQFF.